This TCR beta chain appears in the sequencing data of a study of T cell clonotyping in hematopoietic cell transplantation. Study at large: Recipients' pretransplant samples followed cytoreduction. Study observations and caveats: Pathologically expanded recipient clonotypes increased progressively from day 30 to day 180 as diversity fell.

Data came from immunoSEQ multiplex PCR; TCRdb stores just in-frame clones and leaves some out. The table includes some 29,000 clones, about 83% detected once. As for time point: recipient sample about 28 days before transplant, after cytoreduction. Concerning this clone itself: The antigen is not known.

The CDR3 runs to 14 residues. Trimming left V 3 bases short and J 3 bases short, with 11 bases between. Germline V lookup: CDR1 MNHNS, CDR2 SASEGT. The source is a woman aged 25 to 39 with chronic myeloid leukemia. Some clones in this sample may be carry-over from other donors' samples. Sequenced material: peripheral blood mononuclear cells, taken before stem cell transplant. The V call is TRBV6-1, the J call TRBJ1-2; D ambiguous. The CDR3 coding sequence is TGTGCCAGCAGTGATAACACCAACCACTATGGCTACACCTTC. Its translation: CASSDNTNHYGYTF.